This T cell receptor (beta chain) was captured in a study of blood T cells in healthy people across ages. The study's findings and limits: Unsorted PBMCs prevented conclusive naive versus antigen-experienced comparison.

Germline values: CDR1 DFQATT, CDR2 SNEGSKA (reference sequence). This CDR3 region has 20 residues. V gave up 1 base and J gave up 1 base; unmatched junction bases: 20. Turning to this clonotype: Its antigen is not identified.

A J-beta primer mix and a sample-barcoded 5' primer were used in a second PCR of roughly 6 to 11 cycles. All cDNA molecules were each tagged by a template-switch adaptor with 12 random nucleotides. TCRdb fed the 5' RACE reads into MiXCR, producing one record per CDR3 protein. The sample comprises approximately 900,000 distinct CDR3 sequences, about 28% of which are singletons, and roughly 10% rests with the top ten. The same sample was also used in a study of T cells of mothers and their children.

The chain recombines TRBV20-1 with TRBJ2-5; 8 nucleotides line up with TRBD2. This sequence originates from a middle-aged woman in good health. The sequenced material came from blood. The chain's CDR3 is CSARGMGLVGGQIFQETQYF. As DNA, the CDR3 is TGCAGTGCTAGAGGAATGGGACTAGTGGGGGGGCAAATATTCCAAGAGACCCAGTACTTC.